This T cell receptor beta chain was observed in a study of T cells in localized non-small cell lung cancer. Germline-derived CDR1 and CDR2 are MNHNS and SASEGT. The CDR3 spans 13 residues. Trimming pared 4 bases from V and 4 bases from J, leaving 7 bases between. Assay: immunoSEQ multiplex PCR; the TCRdb copy retains only in-frame clones and omits some. The table lists tens of thousands of clones, 86% of them singletons. The sequences come from peripheral blood, collected before any cancer treatment. J is TRBJ1-4 and V is TRBV6-1; D not certain. The TCR comes from a male donor aged 60 or older with stage III squamous cell lung carcinoma. CDR3 DNA: TGTGCCAGCAGTGGGGATTATAATGAAAAACTGTTTTTT. Amino acid sequence: CASSGDYNEKLFF.